A single sample is the source of the 10 T cell receptor beta chains below, sequenced in a study of T-cell reconstitution after alpha-beta-depleted transplantation in children. Unique molecular identifiers were built into the TCRbeta library. TCRdb re-derived calls from the PCR reads in MiXCR, one entry per CDR3 protein. The sample has 450,000 to 600,000 distinct CDR3 sequences; less than 35% are singletons. The sequences come from PBMCs from the stem cell graft donor, collected from the stem cell graft. Receptors originate from a human donor who donated a stem cell graft to a child with aplastic anemia.

This chain links TRBV18 with TRBJ2-7; perhaps TRBD1 as D (6 bases). Trimming removed 3 bases at V and 3 bases at J, with 15 bases between. Germline CDR1 KGHSH, CDR2 LQKENI. This CDR3 spans 15 amino acids. The CDR3 bases are TGTGCCAGCTCACCTGACGGGACACGCTACTACGAGCAGTACGTC. It specifies CASSPDGTRYYEQYV.

This clonotype was seen a few times. The rearrangement links TRBV12-3 or TRBV12-4 to TRBJ2-3, with 14 positions matching TRBD2. This CDR3 contains 18 residues. The trim removed 5 bases at V and 3 bases at J, leaving 10 bases unmatched. In DNA form, the CDR3 reads TGTGCCAGCAGTCCCCGCCTAGGGACTAGCGGGAGTACAGATACGCAGTATTTT. Translated, it gives CASSPRLGTSGSTDTQYF.

J is TRBJ2-5 and V is TRBV30; no reliable D call. CDR1 and CDR2 (germline): GTSNPN, SVGIG (reference sequence). This CDR3 has 12 residues. Trimming shortened V by 1 base and J by 4 bases, and 7 bases separated the two germline ends. CDR3 protein: CAWSGTVETQYF. The CDR3 coding sequence is TGTGCCTGGAGTGGAACAGTAGAGACCCAGTACTTC.

This clonotype was counted many times. The genes are TRBV5-1 and TRBJ2-2; TRBD2 matches at 11 bases. V gave up 6 bases and J gave up 1 base; unmatched junction bases: 5. The CDR3 loop spans 16 amino acids. Germline loops: CDR1 SGHRS, CDR2 YFSETQ. The CDR3 sequence: CASKRLAGGNTGELFF. CDR3 DNA: TGCGCCAGCAAACGTCTAGCGGGAGGGAACACCGGGGAGCTGTTTTTT.

The chain is built from TRBV5-6 and TRBJ2-2; D is unclear. V lost 1 base to trimming and J lost 0 bases, with 7 bases between them. Germline V gene sequence: CDR1 SGHDT, CDR2 YYEEEE. CDR3 length equals 15 residues. This CDR3 reads CASSLTTTNTGELFF. CDR3 DNA sequence: TGTGCCAGCAGCTTGACTACTACGAACACCGGGGAGCTGTTTTTT. The variable domain in full, completed from reference TRBV5-6 and TRBJ2-2, reads DAGVTQSPTHLIKTRGQQVTLRCSPKSGHDTVSWYQQALGQGPQFIFQYYEEEERQRGNFPDRFSGHQFPNYSSELNVNALLLGDSALYLCASSLTTTNTGELFFGEGSRLTVL.

The chain has TRBV5-1 and TRBJ2-3; D might be TRBD2 (6 bases). The V end was cut by 6 bases, the J end by 0 bases, with 20 bases between. The CDR3 covers 17 residues. Germline V CDR1 and CDR2: SGHRS, YFSETQ. CDR3 in amino acids: CASMPQAGGGSTDTQYF. The CDR3 nucleotides are TGCGCCAGCATGCCGCAAGCGGGCGGTGGGAGCACAGATACGCAGTATTTT.

The rearrangement uses TRBV29-1 and TRBJ2-2; D possibly matches TRBD1 or TRBD2 (5 bases each). The CDR3 runs to 12 residues. Deletions cut 7 bases from V and 0 bases from J, with 6 bases between. The germline gives CDR1 SQVTM, CDR2 ANQGSEA. This CDR3 reads CSAGPNTGELFF. The CDR3 region has the DNA TGCAGCGCGGGACCGAACACCGGGGAGCTGTTTTTT.

This clonotype was counted a few times. The V call is TRBV5-1, the J call TRBJ1-1; possible D gene TRBD1, 6 bases. V was pared by 2 bases and J by 6 bases, with 14 bases between. In germline, CDR1 is SGHRS, CDR2 YFSETQ. This CDR3 has 14 residues. In DNA form, the CDR3 reads TGCGCCAGCAGCTTCGCAGGGGCGACAGCTGAAGCTTTCTTT. Its protein product is CASSFAGATAEAFF. Complete variable domain (other parts from reference TRBV5-1 and TRBJ1-1): KAGVTQTPRYLIKTRGQQVTLSCSPISGHRSVSWYQQTPGQGLQFLFEYFSETQRNKGNFPGRFSGRQFSNSRSEMNVSTLELGDSALYLCASSFAGATAEAFFGQGTRLTVV.

This clonotype was observed a few times. This rearrangement joins TRBV19 to TRBJ2-1; 15 nucleotides match TRBD2. The germline CDR1 and CDR2 sequences are LNHDA and SQIVND (reference sequence). The CDR3 loop spans 18 amino acids. Germline trimming cut 5 bases from V and 7 bases from J; bases unmatched to any gene: 12. The CDR3 spells CASSAGTSGRMAGNEQFF. The CDR3 bases are TGTGCCAGTAGTGCTGGGACTAGCGGGAGGATGGCGGGGAATGAGCAGTTCTTC. Variable domain in full (rest from reference TRBV19 and TRBJ2-1): DGGITQSPKYLFRKEGQNVTLSCEQNLNHDAMYWYRQDPGQGLRLIYYSQIVNDFQKGDIAEGYSVSREKKESFPLTVTSAQKNPTAFYLCASSAGTSGRMAGNEQFFGPGTRLTVL.

The CDR3 loop is CASSPPGVAGRNEQFF. For the CDR3, the DNA is TGTGCCAGCAGCCCCCCGGGGGTAGCGGGACGCAATGAGCAGTTCTTC. V is TRBV25-1 and J is TRBJ2-1, with 8 bases aligning to TRBD2. J gave up 6 bases and V 6 bases, and 13 bases lay outside the gene matches. This CDR3 spans 16 amino acids. The germline V gene has CDR1 MGHDK and CDR2 SYGVNS. Together with reference TRBV25-1 and TRBJ2-1, the CDR3 gives the full variable domain: EADIYQTPRYLVIGTGKKITLECSQTMGHDKMYWYQQDPGMELHLIHYSYGVNSTEKGDLSSESTVSRIRTEHFPLTLESARPSHTSQYLCASSPPGVAGRNEQFFGPGTRLTVL.